These 29 T cell receptor beta chains were sequenced from one sample in a study of multiple sclerosis patients with progressive multifocal leukoencephalopathy. As for time point: before natalizumab initiation. Assay used: immunoSEQ multiplex PCR; TCRdb lists only in-frame clones, some missing. Among fewer than 40,000 clones listed, roughly 92% were seen once. The sequencing input was PBMCs. These receptors all come from a man aged 25 to 40 with multiple sclerosis.

This clone occurred once. This chain uses TRBV7-6 with TRBJ2-3; TRBD2 aligns across 9 bases. The CDR3 consists of 13 residues. The germline CDR1 and CDR2 sequences are SGHVS and FNYEAQ. V gave up 7 bases and J gave up 4 bases; unmatched junction bases: 3. The CDR3 coding sequence is TGTGCCAGCAAGGCGGGAGGGCCAGATACGCAGTATTTT. Translation gives CASKAGGPDTQYF.

The genes are TRBV23-1 and TRBJ2-7, with a weak D call TRBD2 (5 bases). Being an ORF, TRBV23-1 has a function that is uncertain. The CDR3 spans 15 residues. The germline V and J ends were trimmed by 7 bases and 6 bases, with 22 bases remaining between them. CDR3 protein: CASTTSRRAALEQYV. CDR3 bases: TGCGCCAGCACCACAAGCCGGCGGGCGGCGCTCGAGCAGTACGTC.

The V and J genes are TRBV11-2 and TRBJ2-1, with 8 bases matching TRBD1. V was clipped by 3 bases and J by 0 bases; unmatched bases: 1. CDR3 length: 15 residues. Per the germline V gene, CDR1 is SGHAT and CDR2 is FQNNGV. As DNA, the CDR3 is TGTGCCAGCAGCTTGGGGACAGGCTCCTACAATGAGCAGTTCTTC. Residues: CASSLGTGSYNEQFF.

This rearrangement joins TRBV2 to TRBJ1-1; D is undetermined. Trimming took off 0 bases at V and 1 base at J, with 9 bases between the two ends. Germline V gene sequence: CDR1 SNHLY, CDR2 FYNNEI. The CDR3 covers 15 residues. CDR3 sequence reads: CASSEAVGRNTEAFF. The CDR3 DNA reads as TGTGCCAGCAGTGAAGCTGTGGGAAGGAACACTGAAGCTTTCTTT. The whole variable domain, remainder taken from reference TRBV2 and TRBJ1-1, is EPEVTQTPSHQVTQMGQEVILRCVPISNHLYFYWYRQILGQKVEFLVSFYNNEISEKSEIFDDQFSVERPDGSNFTLKIRSTKLEDSAMYFCASSEAVGRNTEAFFGQGTRLTVV.

V and J are TRBV6-4 and TRBJ2-5, with 8 positions matching TRBD2. With the DNA end fitting TRBJ2-7 better, the J assignment may be wrong. Germline V gene sequence: CDR1 MRHNA, CDR2 SNTAGT. The CDR3 has 14 residues. DNA for the CDR3: TGTGCCAGCAGTGTGGAGAGCGGGGGTTACGAGCAGTACTTC. Protein sequence: CASSVESGGYEQYF.

This clone turned up a few times. The sample holds other DNA sequences that translate to the same CDR3. The chain uses TRBV5-6 and TRBJ2-1; D is perhaps TRBD1 or TRBD2 (5 bases each). The CDR3 spans 12 residues. CDR1 is SGHDT, CDR2 YYEEEE, per germline. V lost 2 bases to trimming and J lost 10 bases, with 10 bases between them. CDR3 region: CASSFGGWEQFF. The CDR3 bases are TGTGCCAGCAGCTTTGGGGGTTGGGAGCAGTTCTTC.

V usage is TRBV4-3 and J usage is TRBJ1-2, with no clear D. Germline assignment: CDR1 LGHNA and CDR2 YSLEER. There are 15 residues in the CDR3. V gave up 4 bases and J gave up 3 bases, with 15 bases separating them. The CDR3 DNA is TGCGCCAGCAGCCCCAGGACGGCAACATACTATGGCTACACCTTC. Translation gives CASSPRTATYYGYTF.

V gene TRBV11-3 combines with J gene TRBJ2-1, with TRBD2 as a possible D gene (6 bases). Germline CDR1 reads SGHNT; CDR2 reads YENEEA. The CDR3 extends over 15 amino acids. V was pared by 1 base and J by 5 bases, with 12 bases between. The DNA of the CDR3 is TGTGCCAGCAGCTTAGCGGGGGTGACGAACAATGAGCAGTTCTTC. Its protein product is CASSLAGVTNNEQFF.

CDR3 nucleotide sequence: TGTGCCAGCAGCCATACTAGCGGGAGCTACGAGCAGTACTTC. Translated, it gives CASSHTSGSYEQYF. This chain joins TRBV11-2 and TRBJ2-7; 11 bases match TRBD2. Per the germline V gene, CDR1 is SGHAT and CDR2 is FQNNGV. V lost 5 bases, J lost 3 bases, and 3 bases stayed unmatched. The CDR3 extends over 14 amino acids.

This clone was observed once. The V call is TRBV14, the J call TRBJ1-1; D is possibly TRBD1 (5 bases). Trimming stripped 5 bases from V and 1 base from J, with 8 bases between. The CDR3 totals 13 residues. The germline gives CDR1 SGHDN, CDR2 FVKESK. CDR3 nucleotide sequence: TGTGCCAGCAGCTCCCAGGGGAACACTGAAGCTTTCTTT. This encodes CASSSQGNTEAFF.

This CDR3 is CASSSPRQGGHGYTF. The CDR3 coding sequence is TGTGCCAGCAGCTCCCCGCGACAGGGCGGCCATGGCTACACCTTC. The chain has TRBV11-2 and TRBJ1-2; TRBD1 matches at 7 bases. The CDR3 extends over 15 amino acids. V lost 4 bases, J lost 6 bases, and 11 bases stayed unmatched. Germline V CDR1 and CDR2: SGHAT, FQNNGV. The whole variable domain, remainder taken from reference TRBV11-2 and TRBJ1-2, is EAGVAQSPRYKIIEKRQSVAFWCNPISGHATLYWYQQILGQGPKLLIQFQNNGVVDDSQLPKDRFSAERLKGVDSTLKIQPAKLEDSAVYLCASSSPRQGGHGYTFGSGTRLTVV.

The CDR3 sequence: CASSPPDGFNQPQHF. The CDR3 nucleotides are TGTGCCAGCTCACCACCGGACGGGTTCAATCAGCCCCAGCATTTT. The chain uses TRBV18 and TRBJ1-5; D is undetermined. V lost 0 bases and J 3 bases, leaving 9 bases between the germline ends. The CDR3 loop spans 15 amino acids. Germline V CDR1 and CDR2: KGHSH, LQKENI.

This clone was recorded only once. The gene calls are TRBV11-2 and TRBJ1-4; D is unresolved. Trimming stripped 0 bases from V and 3 bases from J, with 11 bases between. Germline lookup yields CDR1 SGHAT and CDR2 FQNNGV. CDR3 length: 16 residues. CDR3 coding DNA: TGTGCCAGCAGCTTAGAACTCATCGGATCTAATGAAAAACTGTTTTTT. Translated: CASSLELIGSNEKLFF.

V is TRBV19 and J is TRBJ2-6; D might be TRBD1 or TRBD2, each matching 5 bases. V gave up 6 bases and J gave up 4 bases, with 10 bases separating them. This CDR3 is built from 14 residues. The V gene's germline CDR1 is LNHDA and CDR2 SQIVND (reference sequence). DNA of the CDR3: TGTGCCAGTAGCCCAGGGACCGGGGCCAACGTCCTGACTTTC. It encodes CASSPGTGANVLTF.

This chain joins TRBV7-2 and TRBJ2-2; 9 positions match TRBD2. CDR1 is SGHTA and CDR2 is FQGNSA in the germline V gene. The CDR3 has 16 amino acids. V gave up 5 bases and J gave up 7 bases; unmatched junction bases: 11. The chain's CDR3 is CASSPSSGSNGGELFF. The CDR3 nucleotides are TGTGCCAGCAGCCCTAGTAGCGGGAGTAACGGCGGGGAGCTGTTTTTT.

The CDR3 spells CASSLFSSGSYEQYF. The CDR3 DNA is TGCGCCAGCAGCTTGTTCTCTAGCGGGAGCTACGAGCAGTACTTC. The chain employs TRBV5-1 and TRBJ2-7; TRBD2 aligns across 10 bases. The CDR3 totals 15 residues. V shed 1 base and J 3 bases; nucleotides not matched to a gene: 4. Per the germline V gene, CDR1 is SGHRS and CDR2 is YFSETQ.

The chain recombines TRBV4-1 with TRBJ1-5; TRBD1 matches at 7 bases. The CDR3 has 17 amino acids. V lost 1 base and J lost 1; bases outside the gene matches: 7. Germline lookup yields CDR1 MGHRA and CDR2 YSYEKL. In DNA form, the CDR3 reads TGCGCCAGCAGCCAAGGAATCGCACAGGGGAGCAATCAGCCCCAGCATTTT. Residues: CASSQGIAQGSNQPQHF.

V is TRBV4-3 and J is TRBJ2-3; D is unresolved. This CDR3 is 13 amino acids long. CDR1 and CDR2 from the germline V gene are LGHNA and YSLEER. The V end lost 1 base, the J end lost 3 bases, and 5 bases lay between the germline ends. The DNA for the CDR3 is TGCGCCAGCAGCCAAGTTGGGACAGATACGCAGTATTTT. This gives the protein CASSQVGTDTQYF.

The rearrangement joins TRBV5-6 to TRBJ2-7; D may be TRBD1 or TRBD2 (5 bases each). Germline-derived CDR1 and CDR2 are SGHDT and YYEEEE. The CDR3 spans 13 residues. With 4 bases removed from V and 3 bases from J, the gap between germline ends came to 11 bases. The CDR3 region has the DNA TGTGCCAGCAGCCCGGGACCCGACTACGAGCAGTACGTC. The encoded protein is CASSPGPDYEQYV.

The gene calls are TRBV19 and TRBJ1-5; D is undetermined. This CDR3 is built from 16 residues. The ends were cut back, 1 base at V and 4 bases at J, with 14 bases in the middle. Germline V gives CDR1 LNHDA, CDR2 SQIVND (reference sequence). CDR3: CASSIGVSSRNQPQHF. The CDR3 DNA follows: TGTGCCAGTAGTATAGGGGTCTCCAGCCGGAATCAGCCCCAGCATTTT.

The chain uses TRBV11-2 and TRBJ2-1, with 11 bases that match TRBD2. The germline CDR1 and CDR2 sequences are SGHAT and FQNNGV. This CDR3 is built from 15 residues. V gave up 7 bases and J gave up 8 bases; unmatched junction bases: 10. The CDR3 reads CASTNLAGGRDEQFF. The CDR3 DNA reads TGTGCCAGCACTAACTTAGCGGGAGGGCGGGATGAGCAGTTCTTC.

The chain couples TRBV6-1 to TRBJ2-1; the D gene could be TRBD1 or TRBD2 (6 bases each). Trimming stripped 1 base from V and 7 bases from J, with 11 bases between. The CDR3 sequence is 14 residues long. Germline V CDR1 and CDR2: MNHNS, SASEGT. CDR3 sequence reads: CASSEGGLANEQFF. The CDR3 nucleotides read TGTGCCAGCAGTGAAGGGGGGCTAGCGAATGAGCAGTTCTTC.

The chain is built from TRBV7-9 and TRBJ2-3, with D possibly being TRBD2 (6 bases). This CDR3 has 18 residues. CDR1 SEHNR and CDR2 FQNEAQ come from the germline V gene (reference sequence). With 1 base removed from V and 2 bases from J, the gap between germline ends came to 19 bases. CDR3 in amino acids: CASSLGAGTEIHTDTQYF. CDR3 nucleotides: TGTGCCAGCAGCTTAGGGGCAGGGACTGAAATCCACACAGATACGCAGTATTTT.

V gene TRBV15 combines with J gene TRBJ1-6; D gene ambiguous. V shed 1 base and J shed 8 bases, with 12 bases lying between them. The germline gives CDR1 LNHNV, CDR2 YYDKDF (reference sequence). This CDR3 spans 15 amino acids. The CDR3, as DNA: TGTGCCACCAGCAGAGGGACGGCTAGGGATTCACCCCTCCACTTT. It translates to CATSRGTARDSPLHF.

The chain links TRBV29-1 to TRBJ2-3, with D perhaps matching TRBD2 (6 bases). Germline CDR1 and CDR2: SQVTM and ANQGSEA. Trimming removed 6 bases at V and 5 bases at J, with 15 bases between. The CDR3 spans 13 residues. CDR3 loop: CSVRDLWRDTQYF. The CDR3 DNA follows: TGCAGCGTGCGGGACCTTTGGAGAGATACGCAGTATTTT.

The chain employs TRBV7-6 and TRBJ1-4, with D hard to call. Trimming took 5 bases from V and 14 from J, leaving 24 bases between them. The CDR3 is made up of 15 amino acids. Germline CDR1 SGHVS, CDR2 FNYEAQ. The CDR3 coding sequence is TGTGCCAGCAGCCCCGTACGGGGTCGGAGGCAAGGGCTGTTTTTT. This sequence encodes CASSPVRGRRQGLFF.

The V gene is TRBV5-6, the J gene TRBJ2-7; possibly TRBD2 for D (5 bases). The CDR3 is made up of 17 amino acids. V dropped 5 bases and J dropped 1 base, with 22 bases sitting between them. Germline V gives CDR1 SGHDT, CDR2 YYEEEE. The CDR3 region is CASSSLRQRTSSYEQYV. The CDR3 nucleotides are TGTGCCAGCAGTTCCCTGAGGCAGCGGACCTCTTCCTACGAGCAGTACGTC.

CDR3 sequence reads: CASSPPHANEKLFF. DNA of the CDR3: TGTGCCAGCAGCCCTCCCCACGCGAATGAAAAACTGTTTTTT. The chain is built from TRBV7-8 and TRBJ1-4, with unresolved D. V lost 5 bases and J lost 5, with 12 bases in between. CDR3 length: 14 amino acids. The germline V gene has CDR1 SGHVS and CDR2 FQNEAQ.

This chain joins TRBV29-1 and TRBJ2-3; D gene ambiguous. Per germline, CDR1 SQVTM and CDR2 ANQGSEA. V dropped 6 bases and J dropped 5 bases, with 18 bases sitting between them. The CDR3 loop spans 14 amino acids. CDR3: CSVQGRSWRDTQYF. The CDR3 DNA follows: TGCAGCGTCCAAGGCAGGAGTTGGAGAGATACGCAGTATTTT.